This T cell receptor beta chain emerged from a study of T cell responses to AZD1222 COVID-19 vaccine. The study, taken as a whole, reports: Repertoire sampling occurred only after the peak T cell response. Two AZD1222 administrations were followed by greater Spike-specific TCR breadth and depth. Most donors were white British and more were female, and clonal diversity was possibly underestimated. At baseline, seropositivity was found in only a handful of AZD1222 recipients.

V lost 0 bases to trimming and J lost 9 bases, with 15 bases between them. The CDR3 extends over 15 amino acids. CDR1 is LGHDT and CDR2 is YNNKEL in the germline V gene (reference sequence). Notes on this clone: Its specificity is unknown.

The data were produced by immunoSEQ multiplex PCR, yet TCRdb's version contains in-frame clones alone and is incomplete. The sample holds about 75,000 clones, roughly 91% seen once. The V gene is TRBV3-1 (or the pseudogene TRBV3-2), the J gene TRBJ1-5; D is undetermined. The sample in question was peripheral blood, obtained 28 days after the second AZD1222 dose. The source of this sequence is an adult who received the AZD1222 COVID-19 vaccine. The DNA of the CDR3 is TGTGCCAGCAGCCAAGATCGACTCCCACTATCGCCCCAGCATTTT. It specifies CASSQDRLPLSPQHF.